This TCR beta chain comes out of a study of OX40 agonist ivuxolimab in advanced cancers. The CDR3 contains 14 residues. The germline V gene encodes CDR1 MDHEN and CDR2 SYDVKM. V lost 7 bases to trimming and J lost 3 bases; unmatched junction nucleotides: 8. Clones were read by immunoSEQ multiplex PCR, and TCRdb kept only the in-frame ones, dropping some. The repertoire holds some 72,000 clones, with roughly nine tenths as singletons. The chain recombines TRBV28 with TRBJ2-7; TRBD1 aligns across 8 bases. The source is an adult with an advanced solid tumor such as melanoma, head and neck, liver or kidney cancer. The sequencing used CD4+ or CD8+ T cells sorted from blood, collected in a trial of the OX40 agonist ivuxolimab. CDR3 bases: TGTGCCAGCAAAGACAGGGGAGGTAACTACGAGCAGTACTTC. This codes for CASKDRGGNYEQYF.